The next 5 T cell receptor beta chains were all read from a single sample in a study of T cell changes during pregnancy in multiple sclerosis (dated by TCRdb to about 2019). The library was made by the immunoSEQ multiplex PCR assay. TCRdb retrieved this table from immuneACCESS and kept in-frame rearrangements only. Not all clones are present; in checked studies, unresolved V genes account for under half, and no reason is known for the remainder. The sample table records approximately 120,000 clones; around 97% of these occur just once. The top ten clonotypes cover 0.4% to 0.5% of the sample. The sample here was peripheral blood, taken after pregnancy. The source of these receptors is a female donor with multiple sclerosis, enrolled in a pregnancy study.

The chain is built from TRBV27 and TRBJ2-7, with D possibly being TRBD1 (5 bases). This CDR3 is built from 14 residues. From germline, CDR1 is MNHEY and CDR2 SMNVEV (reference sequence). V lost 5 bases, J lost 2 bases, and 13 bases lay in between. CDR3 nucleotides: TGTGCCAGCAGTAAAGCAGGGTACCCCTACGAGCAGTACTTC. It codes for CASSKAGYPYEQYF.

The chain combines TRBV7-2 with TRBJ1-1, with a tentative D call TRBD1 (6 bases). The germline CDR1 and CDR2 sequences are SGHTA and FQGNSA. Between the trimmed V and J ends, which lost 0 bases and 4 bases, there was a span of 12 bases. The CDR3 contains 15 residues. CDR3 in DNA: TGTGCCAGCAGCTTAGCACTCCAGGGGATCACTGAAGCTTTCTTT. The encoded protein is CASSLALQGITEAFF.

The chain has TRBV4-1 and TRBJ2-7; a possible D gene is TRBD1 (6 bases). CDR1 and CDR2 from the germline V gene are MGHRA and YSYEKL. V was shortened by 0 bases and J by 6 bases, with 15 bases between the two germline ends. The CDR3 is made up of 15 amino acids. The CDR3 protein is CASSQDGRGRGEQYF. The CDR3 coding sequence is TGCGCCAGCAGCCAAGATGGCAGGGGAAGGGGCGAGCAGTACTTC.

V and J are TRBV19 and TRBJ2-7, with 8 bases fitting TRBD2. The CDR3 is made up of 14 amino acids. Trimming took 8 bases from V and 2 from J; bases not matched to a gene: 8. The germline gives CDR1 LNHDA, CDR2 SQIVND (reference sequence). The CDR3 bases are TGTGCCAGTCGTCCGGGAGCGGGAGCCTACGAGCAGTACTTC. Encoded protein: CASRPGAGAYEQYF.

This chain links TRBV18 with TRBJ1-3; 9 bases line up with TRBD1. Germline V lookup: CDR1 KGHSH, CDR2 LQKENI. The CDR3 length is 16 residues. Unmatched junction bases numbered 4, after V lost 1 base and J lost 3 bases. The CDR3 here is CASSPLGTGLGNTIYF. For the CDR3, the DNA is TGTGCCAGCTCACCACTTGGGACAGGGCTTGGAAACACCATATATTTT.